A single sample is the source of the 3 T cell receptor beta chains below, sequenced in a study of PD-1 blockade in classical Hodgkin lymphoma. All trial patients relapsed after autologous stem cell transplantation. Data came from immunoSEQ multiplex PCR; TCRdb stores just in-frame clones and leaves some out. The table records about 98,000 clones, around 90% of them present only once. This material consisted of peripheral blood mononuclear cells (PBMCs), taken at baseline. The receptor set was obtained from a human donor with classical Hodgkin lymphoma.

V usage is TRBV10-3 and J usage is TRBJ1-3; weak D call: TRBD1 (5 bases). Germline loops: CDR1 ENHRY, CDR2 SYGVKD. The CDR3 totals 15 residues. Trimming took off 6 bases at V and 0 bases at J, with 12 bases between the two ends. CDR3 loop: CAISVRTNSGNTIYF. CDR3 sequence (DNA): TGTGCCATCAGCGTTAGGACAAACTCTGGAAACACCATATATTTT.

The CDR3, as DNA: TGTGCCAGAAGCTTGGGACAGGGCTCCGGGGAGCTGTTTTTT. Its translation: CARSLGQGSGELFF. V gene TRBV5-3 combines with J gene TRBJ2-2, with 7 nucleotides matching TRBD1. TRBV5-3 is filed as an ORF, its function uncertain. V shed 0 bases, J shed 6 bases, and the junction held 2 bases outside the gene matches. There are 14 residues in the CDR3.

This chain connects TRBV11-2 to TRBJ2-7, with a weak D call TRBD2 (7 bases). Trimming pared 5 bases from V and 3 bases from J, leaving 20 bases between. CDR1 and CDR2 (germline): SGHAT, FQNNGV. CDR3 size: 16 residues. The chain's CDR3 is CASSQGGGQNHYEQYF. The CDR3 nucleotides are TGTGCCAGCAGCCAAGGGGGGGGTCAGAACCACTACGAGCAGTACTTC.